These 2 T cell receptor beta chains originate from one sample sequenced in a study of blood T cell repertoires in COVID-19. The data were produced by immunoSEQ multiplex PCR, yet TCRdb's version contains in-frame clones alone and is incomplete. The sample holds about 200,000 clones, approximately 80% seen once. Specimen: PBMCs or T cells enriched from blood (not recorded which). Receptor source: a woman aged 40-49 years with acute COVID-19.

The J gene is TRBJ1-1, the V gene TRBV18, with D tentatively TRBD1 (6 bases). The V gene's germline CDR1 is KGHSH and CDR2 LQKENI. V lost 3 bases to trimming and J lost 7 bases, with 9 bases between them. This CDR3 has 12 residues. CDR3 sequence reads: CASSPSTGEAFF. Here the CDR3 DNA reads TGTGCCAGCTCACCCTCGACAGGTGAAGCTTTCTTT.

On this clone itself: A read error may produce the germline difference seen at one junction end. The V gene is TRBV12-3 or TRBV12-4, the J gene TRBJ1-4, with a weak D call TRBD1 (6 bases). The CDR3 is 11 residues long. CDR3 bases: TGTGCCAGCAGTCTTGCGGGGGCCTTACTTTTT. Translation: CASSLAGALLF.